This T cell receptor (beta chain) was sequenced during a study of breast tumors, draining lymph nodes, adjacent tissues. Regarding the study as a whole: Luminal-like breast cancer showed significantly higher tumor–nontumor repertoire similarity than basal-like.

This CDR3 contains 14 residues. V was cut by 0 bases and J by 0 bases, with 6 bases left in between. The V gene's germline CDR1 is LGHDT and CDR2 YNNKEL (reference sequence). Samples came from axillary lymph nodes draining the breast cancer. TCRdb called the multiplex PCR reads again in MiXCR, with one record for every CDR3 protein. The sample lists 270,000 or so distinct CDR3 sequences; around 30% were seen once. This clonotype was seen just once. The antigen is undetermined. Sequenced sample: axillary lymph node tissue. This clonotype originated in a female donor with breast cancer. Some clones in this sample may be carry-over from other donors' samples. V usage is TRBV3-1 and J usage is TRBJ2-7, with D unresolved. CDR3 DNA: TGTGCCAGCAGCCAAGAGTGGAGCTCCTACGAGCAGTACTTC. Translating it yields CASSQEWSSYEQYF.